The subject of this entry is one T cell receptor beta chain. Its antigen remains unknown. This specimen comes from a study of monozygotic twins with cystic fibrosis. Study findings and constraints: Nucleotide-identical clonotype sharing was significantly higher within monozygotic CF twin pairs than between unrelated CF individuals. Age, concordance and disease severity did not associate with shared CDR3 numbers. The repertoire was suggested to be naive-dominated, clonality median approximately 0.0098.

TCRdb's copy holds only in-frame clones and misses some; the assay was immunoSEQ multiplex PCR. Among about 14,000 clones listed, roughly nine tenths were seen once. In germline, CDR1 is SGHRS, CDR2 YFSETQ. V lost 4 bases, J lost 1 base, and 8 bases lay in between. The CDR3 has 13 residues. The receptor's source is a boy aged 5-17 years with cystic fibrosis. The V gene is TRBV5-1, the J gene TRBJ1-2, with unresolved D. The sequencing input was blood. CDR3 nucleotide sequence: TGCGCCAGCAGCGCAGAGCTTAACTATGGCTACACCTTC. Translation gives CASSAELNYGYTF. Together with reference TRBV5-1 and TRBJ1-2, the CDR3 gives the full variable domain: KAGVTQTPRYLIKTRGQQVTLSCSPISGHRSVSWYQQTPGQGLQFLFEYFSETQRNKGNFPGRFSGRQFSNSRSEMNVSTLELGDSALYLCASSAELNYGYTFGSGTRLTVV.